The present T cell receptor beta chain was sequenced within a study of cytomegalovirus exposure and HLA in healthy donors. Across the study: In an earlier analysis, approximately 120 million unique TCR beta sequences were found from some 200 million T cells.

The PCR used 60 Vbeta and 13 Jbeta primers. Sequencing used immunoSEQ multiplex PCR; TCRdb keeps in-frame clones, though not all of them. Of around 130,000 clones in the sample, around 90% are singletons; the top ten hold roughly 0.53%. Study-wide points: What a later analysis reportedly showed was that an Asian-associated ancestry cluster had fewer N-insertions than the roughly 700-donor mean.

Germline V CDR1 and CDR2: MNHNY, SVGAGI (reference sequence). The CDR3 has 13 residues. On this clone itself: Its antigen is undetermined.

Specimen: PBMCs. V gene TRBV6-6 combines with J gene TRBJ2-5; D is unclear. TRBJ2-7 matches the DNA end more closely, so the J call is doubtful. This TCR was recovered from a woman in her thirties or forties in good health and CMV-seronegative. In nucleotides, the CDR3 is TGTGCCAGCAGTTACTCAATGTCCTACGAGCAGTACTTC. This translates into CASSYSMSYEQYF.